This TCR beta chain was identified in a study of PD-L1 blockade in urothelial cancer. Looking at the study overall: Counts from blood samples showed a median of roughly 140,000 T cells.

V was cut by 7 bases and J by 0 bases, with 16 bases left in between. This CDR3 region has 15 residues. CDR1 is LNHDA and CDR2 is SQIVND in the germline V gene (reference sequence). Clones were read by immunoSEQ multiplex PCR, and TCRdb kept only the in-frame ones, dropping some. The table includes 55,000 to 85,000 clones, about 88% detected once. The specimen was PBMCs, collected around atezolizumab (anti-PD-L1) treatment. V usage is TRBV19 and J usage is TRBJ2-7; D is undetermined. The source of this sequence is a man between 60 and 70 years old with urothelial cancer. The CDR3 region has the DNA TGTGCCAGTACGCCAGCTTCAGGTTCCTCCTACGAGCAGTACTTC. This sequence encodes CASTPASGSSYEQYF.